The T cell receptor beta chain described here comes from a study of control samples from healthy donors and cancer patients. Germline values: CDR1 LNHDA, CDR2 SQIVND (reference sequence). The germline V and J ends were trimmed by 5 bases and 3 bases, with 11 bases remaining between them. This CDR3 comprises 14 residues. This table comes from immunoSEQ multiplex PCR, and its TCRdb copy is limited to in-frame clones, with some not included. The table has about 110,000 clones, about 83% seen once. Sample: blood. This chain joins TRBV19 and TRBJ1-5; D uncertain. This clonotype was sampled from a woman in her forties or fifties in good health. The CDR3 reads CASSFNQYNQPQHF. The CDR3 DNA is TGTGCCAGTAGTTTCAACCAGTACAATCAGCCCCAGCATTTT.